Listed below are T cell receptor beta chains from one sample, sequenced in a study of identical twins. TCRdb ran MiXCR on the 5' RACE reads and lists one entry per CDR3 protein. The sample holds approximately 590,000 distinct CDR3 sequences, 9% to 10% seen once. These data are also associated with another study on yellow fever vaccine responses in identical twins.

Sequencing was performed on PBMCs. Receptor source: a woman under 30 in good health. CDR3s include the opening cysteine and the closing phenylalanine or tryptophan. The D gene is left open where the match is weak. Some rows mark clone size as missing; the rest say once, few, many or name a class of expanded clone.

d_call: -
j_call: TRBJ2-7
v_call: TRBV4-1
clone_size: many
cdr3_nt: TGCGCCAGCAGCCAGGAGACGGTCTACGAGCAGTACTTC
cdr3_aa: CASSQETVYEQYF

d_call: TRBD1
j_call: TRBJ2-3
v_call: TRBV7-9
clone_size: many
cdr3_nt: TGTGCCAGCAGCTCCGGGACAGCCCGCCCCTACACAGATACGCAGTATTTT
cdr3_aa: CASSSGTARPYTDTQYF

d_call: -
j_call: TRBJ2-5
v_call: TRBV5-1
clone_size: -
cdr3_nt: TGCGCCAGCAGGGGGAGCGGCGCTCTGTCCCAGTACTTC
cdr3_aa: CASRGSGALSQYF

d_call: TRBD2
j_call: TRBJ2-1
v_call: TRBV6-1
clone_size: few
cdr3_nt: TGTGCCAGCAGAATAGCGGGGGGCTATTACAATGAGCAGTTCTTC
cdr3_aa: CASRIAGGYYNEQFF

d_call: -
j_call: TRBJ2-6
v_call: TRBV12-3/TRBV12-4
clone_size: many
cdr3_nt: TGTGCCAGCAGATCTACGTTTGCCAACGTCCTGACTTTC
cdr3_aa: CASRSTFANVLTF

d_call: -
j_call: TRBJ2-1
v_call: TRBV5-1
clone_size: -
cdr3_nt: TGCGCCAGCAGCTTGGTCCAGACGAATGAGCAGTTCTTC
cdr3_aa: CASSLVQTNEQFF

d_call: -
j_call: TRBJ2-5
v_call: TRBV3-1
clone_size: -
cdr3_nt: TGTGCCAGCAGCTGGGAGGCGGGCCCTCAAGAGACCCAGTACTTC
cdr3_aa: CASSWEAGPQETQYF

d_call: -
j_call: TRBJ2-5
v_call: TRBV29-1
clone_size: -
cdr3_nt: TGCAGCGTTGAATTGGAGACCCAGTACTTC
cdr3_aa: CSVELETQYF

d_call: TRBD2
j_call: TRBJ2-5
v_call: TRBV20-1
clone_size: -
cdr3_nt: TGCAGTGCTAGACTAGCGGGGAGGGAGACCCAGTACTTC
cdr3_aa: CSARLAGRETQYF

d_call: -
j_call: TRBJ2-3
v_call: TRBV5-1
clone_size: -
cdr3_nt: TGCGCCAGCAGCTTGGTGAATTTGGACACTAGCACAGATACGCAGTATTTT
cdr3_aa: CASSLVNLDTSTDTQYF

d_call: -
j_call: TRBJ2-6
v_call: TRBV6-2/TRBV6-3
clone_size: few
cdr3_nt: TGTGCCAGCCGACCCCCCCTGAAGTTTTCGGTCCAGGGGACTGGTGGGGCCAACGTCCTGACTTTC
cdr3_aa: CASRPPLKFSVQGTGGANVLTF